Below, 23 T cell receptor beta chains from the same sample are listed, as sequenced in a study of molecular identifiers for immune sequencing clone quantification. TCRdb called the PCR reads again in MiXCR, with one record for every CDR3 protein. The profile covers 80,000 to 95,000 distinct CDR3 sequences, with roughly 20% appearing a single time and 0.75% to 0.95% taken by the ten largest. Specimen: naive CD8+ T cells from blood, with Jurkat cell RNA spiked in. Subset of the sample: FACS-sorted CD8+CD4-CCR7+CD45RA+ naive T cells. All receptors derive from a human donor in good health. Some libraries in this study had Jurkat cell RNA spiked in.

This clonotype was counted ten times or more. The rearrangement links TRBV6-2 or TRBV6-3 to TRBJ2-3, with D perhaps TRBD2 (5 bases). This CDR3 has 14 residues. In germline, CDR1 is MNHEY, CDR2 SVGEGT. V lost 4 bases, J lost 1 base, and 9 bases lay in between. The CDR3 nucleotides are TGTGCCAGCAGTTTAGGACTCGGCACAGATACGCAGTATTTT. It is translated as CASSLGLGTDTQYF.

As for this clonotype: A much bigger clone sits one base away, suggesting this may be a read error. J is TRBJ2-7 and V is TRBV6-6; D unresolved. V lost 1 base, J lost 3 bases, and 13 bases lay in between. Per the germline V gene, CDR1 is MNHNY and CDR2 is SVGAGI (reference sequence). The CDR3 consists of 15 residues. CDR3 bases: TGTGCCAGCAGTTACTTAAAGGGCACCCTCTACGAGCAGTACTTC. The encoded protein is CASSYLKGTLYEQYF.

This clonotype has a count of ten or more. This chain links TRBV7-6 with TRBJ1-1; 9 bases map to TRBD1. The CDR3 contains 17 residues. Looked up from germline, CDR1 is SGHVS and CDR2 is FNYEAQ. V trimming: 0 bases; J trimming: 1 base; junction bases outside the gene matches: 6. The CDR3 coding sequence is TGTGCCAGCAGCTTAGCTAAGACAGGGGGGCGGAACACTGAAGCTTTCTTT. Protein sequence: CASSLAKTGGRNTEAFF.

Worth noting for this clonotype: Since a much larger clone is just one base distant, this may be a read error. The chain combines TRBV28 with TRBJ2-1, with D possibly being TRBD2 (5 bases). The germline CDR1 and CDR2 sequences are MDHEN and SYDVKM. There are 13 residues in the CDR3. CDR3 in amino acids: CASRAGFYNEQLF. The CDR3 nucleotides are TGTGCCAGTCGGGCGGGCTTTTACAATGAGCAGCTCTTC.

This clonotype was observed many times. The chain joins TRBV9 to TRBJ2-3; no definite D call. CDR3 length equals 13 residues. Germline V gene data show CDR1 as SGDLS and CDR2 as YYNGEE. Trimming took off 0 bases at V and 2 bases at J, with 4 bases between the two ends. The CDR3 coding sequence is TGTGCCAGCAGCGTAGGGGACACAGATACGCAGTATTTT. This gives the protein CASSVGDTDTQYF.

The chain recombines TRBV7-9 with TRBJ2-3, with D unclear. The ends were cut back, 3 bases at V and 5 bases at J, with 6 bases in the middle. This CDR3 contains 12 residues. Germline assignment: CDR1 SEHNR and CDR2 FQNEAQ (reference sequence). CDR3: CASSFGEDTQYF. CDR3 in DNA: TGTGCCAGCAGCTTCGGCGAAGATACGCAGTATTTT. The whole variable domain, filled in from reference TRBV7-9 and TRBJ2-3, reads DTGVSQNPRHKITKRGQNVTFRCDPISEHNRLYWYRQTLGQGPEFLTYFQNEAQLEKSRLLSDRFSAERPKGSFSTLEIQRTEQGDSAMYLCASSFGEDTQYFGPGTRLTVL.

In this sample, this clonotype turned up many times. The chain employs TRBV4-1 and TRBJ1-2, with no clear D. In germline, CDR1 is MGHRA, CDR2 YSYEKL. CDR3 length: 15 amino acids. Trimming stripped 0 bases from V and 6 bases from J, with 14 bases between. The CDR3 here is CASSQDIVTPNGYTF. CDR3 sequence (DNA): TGCGCCAGCAGCCAAGATATCGTAACACCCAATGGCTACACCTTC.

This clonotype was recorded many times. V usage is TRBV4-3 and J usage is TRBJ1-5, with unresolved D. With 0 bases removed from V and 3 bases from J, the gap between germline ends came to 21 bases. CDR3 length: 19 residues. Germline V gene data show CDR1 as LGHNA and CDR2 as YSLEER. The CDR3 here is CASSQDPPDSNWANQPQHF. The CDR3 nucleotides are TGCGCCAGCAGCCAAGACCCCCCCGATTCTAATTGGGCCAATCAGCCCCAGCATTTT.

The chain combines TRBV9 with TRBJ2-3, with TRBD2 matching over 13 bases. Trimming cost V 3 bases and J 2 bases; bases outside gene matches: 6. Germline CDR1 is SGDLS and CDR2 is YYNGEE. The CDR3 length is 17 residues. The CDR3 spells CASSGRTSGSVTDTQYF. CDR3 coding DNA: TGTGCCAGCAGCGGAAGGACTAGCGGGAGTGTCACAGATACGCAGTATTTT. Looking up the rest from reference TRBV9 and TRBJ2-3 gives the full variable domain: DSGVTQTPKHLITATGQRVTLRCSPRSGDLSVYWYQQSLDQGLQFLIQYYNGEERAKGNILERFSAQQFPDLHSELNLSSLELGDSALYFCASSGRTSGSVTDTQYFGPGTRLTVL.

Regarding this clonotype: A much bigger clone sits one base away, suggesting this may be a read error. The DNA for the CDR3 is TGTGCCAGTAGCCCTGAAAGGGGGACTATGAACACTGAAGCTTTCTTT. The encoded protein is CASSPERGTMNTEAFF. This chain links TRBV19 with TRBJ1-1, with D possibly being TRBD1 (6 bases). Germline CDR1 reads LNHDA; CDR2 reads SQIVND (reference sequence). V gave up 6 bases and J gave up 0 bases, with 17 bases separating them. This CDR3 has 16 residues.

On this clonotype itself: A much larger clonotype is one base distant, so this may be a read error. The rearrangement uses TRBV7-9 and TRBJ2-1; D remains unclear. CDR3 length: 13 amino acids. Germline V lookup: CDR1 SEHNR, CDR2 FQNEAQ (reference sequence). In DNA, the CDR3 is TGTGCCAGCAGCTTGGGCTCCTACGATGAGCAGTTCTTC. This encodes CASSLGSYDEQFF.

The chain recombines TRBV2 with TRBJ1-3; D might be TRBD1 (5 bases). Per the germline V gene, CDR1 is SNHLY and CDR2 is FYNNEI. The CDR3 extends over 17 amino acids. V was pared by 1 base and J by 15 bases, with 28 bases between. CDR3: CASSEDWGGVSGNTAYF. The DNA of the CDR3 is TGTGCCAGCAGTGAAGATTGGGGGGGGGTCTCTGGAAACACCGCATATTTT. Together with reference TRBV2 and TRBJ1-3, the CDR3 gives the full variable domain: EPEVTQTPSHQVTQMGQEVILRCVPISNHLYFYWYRQILGQKVEFLVSFYNNEISEKSEIFDDQFSVERPDGSNFTLKIRSTKLEDSAMYFCASSEDWGGVSGNTAYFGEGSWLTVV.

This chain connects TRBV29-1 to TRBJ1-4; 8 bases are a match to TRBD1. The germline gives CDR1 SQVTM, CDR2 ANQGSEA. J gave up 1 base and V 2 bases, and 3 bases lay outside the gene matches. CDR3 length equals 15 residues. The CDR3 protein is CSVESTGGTNEKLFF. The CDR3, as DNA: TGCAGCGTTGAAAGTACAGGGGGAACTAATGAAAAACTGTTTTTT.

This clonotype was observed many times. V usage is TRBV13 and J usage is TRBJ2-7; D remains unclear. Germline V gene sequence: CDR1 PRHDT, CDR2 FYEKMQ (reference sequence). Trimming removed 2 bases from V and 0 bases from J, with 8 bases in between. This CDR3 has 14 residues. The DNA of the CDR3 is TGTGCCAGCAGCTTATCAAGTAACTCCTACGAGCAGTACTTC. Translation: CASSLSSNSYEQYF.

Details on this clonotype: A much bigger clone sits one base away, suggesting this may be a read error. Written as DNA, the CDR3 is TGTGCCAGCAGGGACATCACACGCGGGGAGCCGTTTTTT. Protein product: CASRDITRGEPFF. V usage is TRBV4-2 and J usage is TRBJ2-2; D possibly corresponds to TRBD2 (6 bases). This CDR3 spans 13 amino acids. Germline CDR1 and CDR2: LGHNA and YNFKEQ.

This clonotype was observed many times. The chain carries TRBV13 and TRBJ1-2, with D possibly matching TRBD1 (6 bases). The CDR3 contains 16 residues. Germline CDR1 and CDR2: PRHDT and FYEKMQ (reference sequence). V dropped 5 bases and J dropped 1 base, with 17 bases sitting between them. CDR3 protein: CASSPMGAVVNYGYTF. CDR3 DNA: TGTGCCAGCAGCCCAATGGGGGCAGTCGTTAACTATGGCTACACCTTC.

This clonotype was detected ten times or more. The chain joins TRBV5-6 to TRBJ2-7, with D uncertain. The CDR3 sequence is 13 residues long. The ends were cut back, 0 bases at V and 0 bases at J, with 4 bases in the middle. The germline gives CDR1 SGHDT, CDR2 YYEEEE. The CDR3 DNA sequence: TGTGCCAGCAGCTTGGTCAGCTCCTACGAGCAGTACTTC. Translation: CASSLVSSYEQYF. Drawing the rest from reference TRBV5-6 and TRBJ2-7, the complete variable domain is DAGVTQSPTHLIKTRGQQVTLRCSPKSGHDTVSWYQQALGQGPQFIFQYYEEEERQRGNFPDRFSGHQFPNYSSELNVNALLLGDSALYLCASSLVSSYEQYFGPGTRLTVT.

This clonotype occurred many times. This sequence joins TRBV7-7 and TRBJ2-5; no clear D. Between the trimmed V and J ends, which lost 5 bases and 0 bases, there was a span of 10 bases. Germline V gene sequence: CDR1 SSHAT, CDR2 FNYEAQ (reference sequence). This CDR3 has 14 amino acids. The CDR3 loop reads CASSPKKYQETQYF. The DNA of the CDR3 is TGTGCCAGCAGCCCGAAAAAGTACCAAGAGACCCAGTACTTC.

This clonotype appeared many times. The genes are TRBV2 and TRBJ2-1; no clear D. Germline CDR1 is SNHLY and CDR2 is FYNNEI. The CDR3 spans 13 residues. Trimming took 7 bases from V and 0 from J, leaving 7 bases between them. The CDR3 is CASMLVSYNEQFF. CDR3 coding DNA: TGTGCCAGCATGCTAGTCTCCTACAATGAGCAGTTCTTC.

V and J are TRBV11-2 and TRBJ2-1; D remains unclear. The CDR3 runs 13 residues. Germline V CDR1 and CDR2: SGHAT, FQNNGV. The V gene lost 5 bases and the J gene lost 8 bases, with 13 bases spanning the gap. For the CDR3, the DNA is TGTGCCAGCAGCCCCTCGTTTCTTTATGAGCAGTTCTTC. Its protein is CASSPSFLYEQFF.

This clonotype was observed at least ten times. This sequence joins TRBV4-3 and TRBJ2-3; weak D call: TRBD2 (6 bases). The germline V gene encodes CDR1 LGHNA and CDR2 YSLEER. The CDR3 runs to 15 residues. V lost 1 base to trimming and J lost 7 bases, with 15 bases between them. The CDR3 DNA reads as TGCGCCAGCAGCCAAGGCTCGCGGGACTCTTATACGCAGTATTTT. Residues: CASSQGSRDSYTQYF.

This clonotype was recorded at least ten times. The V and J genes are TRBV20-1 and TRBJ2-7; the D gene is possibly TRBD2 (5 bases). The CDR3 runs 11 residues. Germline V gives CDR1 DFQATT, CDR2 SNEGSKA (reference sequence). V was pared by 8 bases and J by 6 bases, with 14 bases between. CDR3 amino acids: CSPLGLGEQYF. The CDR3 DNA reads as TGCAGTCCCCTCGGACTTGGCGAGCAGTACTTC.

This clonotype was picked up many times. The CDR3 reads CAWRITGELFF. CDR3 DNA: TGTGCCTGGAGAATTACCGGGGAGCTGTTTTTT. The V call is TRBV30, the J call TRBJ2-2; D gene ambiguous. CDR1 is GTSNPN and CDR2 is SVGIG in the germline V gene (reference sequence). V gave up 3 bases and J gave up 5 bases, with 4 bases separating them. The CDR3 extends over 11 amino acids.